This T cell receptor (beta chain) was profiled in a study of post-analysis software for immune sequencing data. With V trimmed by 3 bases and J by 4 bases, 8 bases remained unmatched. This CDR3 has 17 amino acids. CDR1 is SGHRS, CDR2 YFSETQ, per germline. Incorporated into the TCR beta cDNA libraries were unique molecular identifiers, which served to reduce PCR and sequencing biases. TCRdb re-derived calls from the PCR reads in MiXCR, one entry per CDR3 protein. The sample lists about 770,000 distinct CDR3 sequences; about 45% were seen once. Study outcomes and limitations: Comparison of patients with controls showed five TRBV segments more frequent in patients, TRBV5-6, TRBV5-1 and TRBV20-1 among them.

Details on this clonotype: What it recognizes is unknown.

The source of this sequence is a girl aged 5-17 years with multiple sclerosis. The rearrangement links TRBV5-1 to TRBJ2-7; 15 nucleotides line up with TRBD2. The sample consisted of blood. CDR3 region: CASSSGLAGGLLYEQYF. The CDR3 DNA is TGCGCCAGCAGCTCGGGACTAGCGGGAGGCTTACTTTACGAGCAGTACTTC. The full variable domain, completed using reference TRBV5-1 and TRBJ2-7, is KAGVTQTPRYLIKTRGQQVTLSCSPISGHRSVSWYQQTPGQGLQFLFEYFSETQRNKGNFPGRFSGRQFSNSRSEMNVSTLELGDSALYLCASSSGLAGGLLYEQYFGPGTRLTVT.